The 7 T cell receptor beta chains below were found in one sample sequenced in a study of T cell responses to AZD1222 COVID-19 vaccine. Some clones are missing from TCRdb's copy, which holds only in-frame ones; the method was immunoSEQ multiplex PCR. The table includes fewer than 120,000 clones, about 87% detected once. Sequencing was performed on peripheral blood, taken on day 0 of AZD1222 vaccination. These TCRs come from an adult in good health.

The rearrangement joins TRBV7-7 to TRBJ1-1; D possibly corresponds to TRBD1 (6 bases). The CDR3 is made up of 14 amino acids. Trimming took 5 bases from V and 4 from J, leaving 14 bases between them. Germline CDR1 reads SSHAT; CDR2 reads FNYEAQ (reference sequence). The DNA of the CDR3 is TGTGCCAGCAGCCCCCAGGGGCCCCCCACTGAAGCTTTCTTT. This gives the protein CASSPQGPPTEAFF. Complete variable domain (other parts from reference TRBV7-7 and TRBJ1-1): GAGVSQSPRYKVTKRGQDVTLRCDPISSHATLYWYQQALGQGPEFLTYFNYEAQPDKSGLPSDRFSAERPEGSISTLTIQRTEQRDSAMYRCASSPQGPPTEAFFGQGTRLTVV.

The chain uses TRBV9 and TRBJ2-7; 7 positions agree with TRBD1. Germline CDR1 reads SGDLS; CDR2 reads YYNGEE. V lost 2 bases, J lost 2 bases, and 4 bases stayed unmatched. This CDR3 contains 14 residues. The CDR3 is CASSVGQSTYEQYF. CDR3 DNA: TGTGCCAGCAGCGTGGGACAGAGCACCTACGAGCAGTACTTC.

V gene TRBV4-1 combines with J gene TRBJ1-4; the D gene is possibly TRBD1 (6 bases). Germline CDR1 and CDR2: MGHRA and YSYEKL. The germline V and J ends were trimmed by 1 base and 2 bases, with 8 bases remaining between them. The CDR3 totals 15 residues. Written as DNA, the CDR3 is TGCGCCAGCAGCCAAGTGGGGGCGACTAATGAAAAACTGTTTTTT. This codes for CASSQVGATNEKLFF.

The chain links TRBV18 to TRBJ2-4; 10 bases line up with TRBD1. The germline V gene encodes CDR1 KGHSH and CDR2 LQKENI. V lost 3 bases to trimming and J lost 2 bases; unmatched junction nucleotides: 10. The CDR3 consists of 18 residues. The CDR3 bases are TGTGCCAGCTCACCCTTCGAAGGGACAGGGGTTACCAAAAACATTCAGTACTTC. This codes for CASSPFEGTGVTKNIQYF.

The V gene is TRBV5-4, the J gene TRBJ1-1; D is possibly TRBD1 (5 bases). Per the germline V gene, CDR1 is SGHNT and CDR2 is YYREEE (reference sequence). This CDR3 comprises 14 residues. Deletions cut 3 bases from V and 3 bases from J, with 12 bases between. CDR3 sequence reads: CASSSVGGYTEAFF. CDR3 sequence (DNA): TGTGCCAGCAGCTCCGTGGGGGGTTACACTGAAGCTTTCTTT.

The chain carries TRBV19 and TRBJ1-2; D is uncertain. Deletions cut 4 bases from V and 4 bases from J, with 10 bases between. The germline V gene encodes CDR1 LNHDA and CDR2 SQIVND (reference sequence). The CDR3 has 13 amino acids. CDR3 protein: CASSKDGSYGYTF. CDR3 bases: TGTGCCAGTAGTAAGGACGGCTCCTATGGCTACACCTTC.

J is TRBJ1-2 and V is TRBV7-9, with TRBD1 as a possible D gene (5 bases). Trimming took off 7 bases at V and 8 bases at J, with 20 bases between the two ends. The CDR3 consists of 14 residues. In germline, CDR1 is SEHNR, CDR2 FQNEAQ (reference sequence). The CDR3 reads CASNLAGSGNGYTF. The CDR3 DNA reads TGTGCCAGCAACCTCGCAGGGTCAGGGAACGGCTACACCTTC.